This TCR beta chain is drawn from a study of spatial heterogeneity in lung cancer. On the study more broadly: Alpha-chain sequences were detected in numbers that were consistently lower than beta-chain sequences. Each distinct TCR and UMI combination averaged more than ten appearances in raw reads. Study results and limitations: Tumor TCRs that were ubiquitous and expanded showed up in blood more at resection than follow-up.

TCRdb redid the calling of the 5' RACE reads with MiXCR, one entry per CDR3 protein. The sample holds around 45,000 distinct CDR3 sequences, approximately 10% seen once. This clonotype was detected many times. The antigen is not known. The CDR3 covers 16 residues. With 2 bases clipped from V and 1 base from J, the junction kept 5 bases outside the gene matches. The germline CDR1 and CDR2 sequences are SGHVS and FNYEAQ. Specified time point: sample taken at primary tumor resection. Unsorted samples of tumor, nontumor lung or frozen PBMC had their whole RNA sequenced. There were 72 donors, all of them untreated patients with early-stage non-small cell lung cancer.

The sequences come from PBMCs, collected at surgery. This receptor was taken from a female donor with early-stage non-small cell lung cancer. The chain links TRBV7-6 to TRBJ2-3, with 8 nucleotides matching TRBD2. The CDR3 DNA sequence: TGTGCCAGCAGCTTACTAGGGACTAGTGGCACAGATACGCAGTATTTT. It yields the protein CASSLLGTSGTDTQYF.